A single sample is the source of the 15 T cell receptor beta chains below, sequenced in a study of T cell repertoires in cytomegalovirus infection. TCRdb fed the reads into MiXCR, producing one record per CDR3 protein. Found here are 200,000 to 250,000 distinct CDR3 sequences, roughly two fifths of them singletons; the top ten hold 59%. These receptors lack a known antigen. This sample comprised CD8+ T cells from cultured PBMCs, obtained from culture after CMV antigen stimulation. The receptors derive from a human donor in good health (CMV status not recorded). Some clones in this sample may be carry-over from other donors' samples.

The CDR3 DNA sequence: TGCGCCAGCAGCCTGGGACAGCGCAGCTCCTACGAGCAGTACTTC. Residues: CASSLGQRSSYEQYF. This rearrangement joins TRBV4-1 to TRBJ2-7; 7 bases are shared with TRBD1. V shed 4 bases and J 0 bases; nucleotides not matched to a gene: 6. The V gene's germline CDR1 is MGHRA and CDR2 YSYEKL. The length of the CDR3 is 15 residues.

This clonotype was counted only a few times. This chain connects TRBV7-3 to TRBJ2-2; D call uncertain. The CDR3 totals 14 residues. The V end lost 2 bases, the J end lost 6 bases, and 10 bases lay between the germline ends. Germline CDR1 SGHTA, CDR2 FQGTGA. Here the CDR3 reads CASSLWGPSGELFF. CDR3 DNA sequence: TGTGCCAGCAGCTTATGGGGTCCCTCCGGGGAGCTGTTTTTT.

This clonotype was counted a few times. The chain couples TRBV7-3 to TRBJ1-1; tentatively, D is TRBD1 (5 bases). Trimming pared 4 bases from V and 0 bases from J, leaving 9 bases between. The CDR3 runs to 14 residues. Germline V lookup: CDR1 SGHTA, CDR2 FQGTGA. CDR3 sequence reads: CASSSGPLNTEAFF. CDR3 nucleotide sequence: TGTGCCAGCAGCTCGGGACCGTTGAACACTGAAGCTTTCTTT.

This chain joins TRBV29-1 and TRBJ2-7; a possible D gene is TRBD1 (6 bases). V lost 4 bases, J lost 0 bases, and 10 bases lay in between. This CDR3 region has 13 residues. Germline assignment: CDR1 SQVTM and CDR2 ANQGSEA. The CDR3 here is CSVVGQSSYEQYF. CDR3 DNA sequence: TGCAGCGTTGTAGGACAGAGCTCCTACGAGCAGTACTTC.

The chain employs TRBV11-2 and TRBJ1-2, with D uncertain. This CDR3 has 13 amino acids. Germline-derived CDR1 and CDR2 are SGHAT and FQNNGV. Deletions cut 0 bases from V and 8 bases from J, with 10 bases between. The CDR3 is CASSLDQMGGYTF. DNA for the CDR3: TGTGCCAGCAGCTTAGATCAAATGGGCGGCTACACCTTC.

This chain joins TRBV12-3 or TRBV12-4 and TRBJ1-2; D may be TRBD1 (5 bases). V lost 2 bases, J lost 4 bases, and 11 bases lay in between. The CDR3 spans 14 residues. The CDR3 sequence is CASSLIGGGYGYTF. The DNA of the CDR3 is TGTGCCAGCAGTTTAATCGGGGGAGGCTATGGCTACACCTTC.

This clonotype was observed a handful of times. V and J are TRBV7-8 and TRBJ2-1; D is perhaps TRBD2 (5 bases). CDR3 size: 14 residues. Looked up from germline, CDR1 is SGHVS and CDR2 is FQNEAQ. V lost 5 bases, J lost 4 bases, and 12 bases lay in between. The CDR3 reads CASSPDGSYNEQFF. The CDR3 bases are TGTGCCAGCAGCCCCGATGGGAGTTACAATGAGCAGTTCTTC. The whole variable domain, remainder taken from reference TRBV7-8 and TRBJ2-1, is GAGVSQSPRYKVAKRGQDVALRCDPISGHVSLFWYQQALGQGPEFLTYFQNEAQLDKSGLPSDRFFAERPEGSVSTLKIQRTQQEDSAVYLCASSPDGSYNEQFFGPGTRLTVL.

The table lists this clonotype with a few counts. This chain connects TRBV7-6 to TRBJ2-7; the match to TRBD2 covers 9 bases. The trim removed 1 base at V and 5 bases at J, leaving 6 bases unmatched. This CDR3 has 15 residues. CDR1 SGHVS and CDR2 FNYEAQ come from the germline V gene. The DNA for the CDR3 is TGTGCCAGCAGCTTAGAAGGGCTAGCGGGAAACGAGCAGTACTTC. Its translation: CASSLEGLAGNEQYF.

There are a few counts of this clonotype. V usage is TRBV7-6 and J usage is TRBJ2-1; D perhaps matches TRBD2 (6 bases). The CDR3 has 13 residues. V was trimmed by 5 bases and J by 5 bases, leaving 10 bases between them. Looked up from germline, CDR1 is SGHVS and CDR2 is FNYEAQ. Written as DNA, the CDR3 is TGTGCCAGCAGCCAGGGACTGCACAATGAGCAGTTCTTC. Translation: CASSQGLHNEQFF. The full variable domain, completed using reference TRBV7-6 and TRBJ2-1, is GAGVSQSPRYKVTKRGQDVALRCDPISGHVSLYWYRQALGQGPEFLTYFNYEAQQDKSGLPNDRFSAERPEGSISTLTIQRTEQRDSAMYRCASSQGLHNEQFFGPGTRLTVL.

This clonotype occurred many times. The V gene is TRBV7-2, the J gene TRBJ2-1, with 8 bases fitting TRBD2. Unmatched junction bases numbered 8, after V lost 2 bases and J lost 2 bases. The germline CDR1 and CDR2 sequences are SGHTA and FQGNSA. The CDR3 loop spans 17 amino acids. CDR3 in amino acids: CASSLPQAGAAYNEQFF. CDR3 sequence (DNA): TGTGCCAGCAGCTTACCGCAAGCGGGGGCCGCCTACAATGAGCAGTTCTTC.

The chain joins TRBV6-1 to TRBJ2-7, with a tentative D call TRBD2 (5 bases). The germline V gene has CDR1 MNHNS and CDR2 SASEGT. CDR3 length equals 17 residues. The V gene lost 10 bases and the J gene lost 3 bases, with 28 bases spanning the gap. CDR3 amino acids: CANPSEGRPSPLYEQYF. CDR3 coding DNA: TGTGCCAATCCTTCTGAGGGCAGACCCAGTCCCCTCTACGAGCAGTACTTC.

The rearrangement links TRBV29-1 to TRBJ1-1; no reliable D call. From germline, CDR1 is SQVTM and CDR2 ANQGSEA. This CDR3 is 12 amino acids long. Trimming shortened V by 6 bases and J by 4 bases, and 12 bases separated the two germline ends. The CDR3 loop reads CSVVDISTEAFF. The DNA for the CDR3 is TGCAGCGTGGTCGACATCTCCACTGAAGCTTTCTTT.

This clonotype has just a few counts. The chain combines TRBV12-5 with TRBJ2-5, with 13 bases fitting TRBD2. V gave up 5 bases and J gave up 1 base; unmatched junction bases: 7. Per the germline V gene, CDR1 is LGHNT and CDR2 is FRNRAP. The length of the CDR3 is 17 residues. CDR3 sequence: CASGPGLAGDSQETQYF. CDR3 bases: TGTGCTAGTGGTCCCGGACTAGCGGGGGATTCCCAAGAGACCCAGTACTTC.

This clonotype was observed at least ten times. The CDR3 sequence is CASSLAPGAGANVLTF. DNA for the CDR3: TGTGCCAGCAGCTTAGCGCCAGGGGCTGGGGCCAACGTCCTGACTTTC. The genes are TRBV7-6 and TRBJ2-6; D is perhaps TRBD1 (6 bases). Germline V CDR1 and CDR2: SGHVS, FNYEAQ. V was clipped by 0 bases and J by 2 bases, with 8 bases between them. The length of the CDR3 is 16 residues.

This clonotype was observed a handful of times. The chain recombines TRBV18 with TRBJ2-3; D remains unclear. The CDR3 consists of 12 residues. V was cut by 2 bases and J by 4 bases, with 4 bases left in between. Germline V gene sequence: CDR1 KGHSH, CDR2 LQKENI. CDR3 residues: CASSPNPDTQYF. The CDR3 DNA is TGTGCCAGCTCACCAAATCCAGATACGCAGTATTTT.